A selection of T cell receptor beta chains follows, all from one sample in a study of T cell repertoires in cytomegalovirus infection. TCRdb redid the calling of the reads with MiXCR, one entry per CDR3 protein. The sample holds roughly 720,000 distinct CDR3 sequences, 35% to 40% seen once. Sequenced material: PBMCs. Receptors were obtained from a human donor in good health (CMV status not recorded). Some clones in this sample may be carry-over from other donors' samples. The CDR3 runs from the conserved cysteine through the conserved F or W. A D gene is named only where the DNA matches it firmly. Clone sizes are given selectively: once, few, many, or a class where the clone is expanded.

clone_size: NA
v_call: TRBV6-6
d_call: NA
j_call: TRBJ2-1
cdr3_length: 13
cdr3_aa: CASSYGETIVQFF
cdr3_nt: TGTGCCAGCAGTTATGGGGAAACAATAGTGCAGTTCTTC

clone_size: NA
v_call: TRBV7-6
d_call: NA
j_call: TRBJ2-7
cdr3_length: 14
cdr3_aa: CASSLQGLQGEQYF
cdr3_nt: TGTGCCAGCAGCTTACAGGGACTTCAAGGCGAGCAGTACTTC

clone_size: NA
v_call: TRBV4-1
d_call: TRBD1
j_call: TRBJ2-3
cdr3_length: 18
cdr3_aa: CASSQGGGTGVATDTQYF
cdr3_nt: TGCGCCAGCAGCCAGGGCGGGGGGACAGGGGTTGCCACAGATACGCAGTATTTT

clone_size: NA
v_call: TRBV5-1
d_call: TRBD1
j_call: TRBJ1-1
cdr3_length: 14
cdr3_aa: CASRTGTGDSEAFF
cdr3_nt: TGCGCCAGCAGAACCGGGACAGGGGATTCTGAAGCTTTCTTT

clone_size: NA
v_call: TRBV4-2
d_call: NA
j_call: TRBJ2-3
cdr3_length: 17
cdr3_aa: CASSQDPGGRSSETQYF
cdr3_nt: TGTGCCAGCAGCCAAGACCCCGGCGGGCGATCATCAGAGACGCAGTATTTT

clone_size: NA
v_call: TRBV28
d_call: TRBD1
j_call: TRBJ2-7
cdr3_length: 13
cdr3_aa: CASTIGQGAARYF
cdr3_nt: TGTGCCAGCACAATCGGACAGGGGGCTGCTCGGTACTTC

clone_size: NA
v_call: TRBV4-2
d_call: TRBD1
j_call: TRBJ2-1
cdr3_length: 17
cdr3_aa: CASSQNPGQSSYNEQFF
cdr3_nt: TGTGCCAGCAGCCAAAACCCGGGACAGAGCTCCTACAATGAGCAGTTCTTC

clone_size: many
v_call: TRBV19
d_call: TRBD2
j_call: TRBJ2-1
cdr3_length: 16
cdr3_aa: CASSIVLAGGNNEQFF
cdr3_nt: TGTGCCAGTAGTATAGTCCTAGCGGGAGGTAACAATGAGCAGTTCTTC

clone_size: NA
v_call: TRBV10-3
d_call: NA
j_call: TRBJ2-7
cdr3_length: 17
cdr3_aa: CAISALRRDRNSYEQYF
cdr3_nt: TGTGCCATCAGTGCTCTTAGGAGGGACCGAAACTCCTACGAGCAGTACTTC

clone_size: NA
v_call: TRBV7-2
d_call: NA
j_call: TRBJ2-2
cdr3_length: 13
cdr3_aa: CASSQGEVGELFF
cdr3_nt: TGTGCCAGCAGCCAGGGGGAGGTCGGGGAGCTGTTTTTT

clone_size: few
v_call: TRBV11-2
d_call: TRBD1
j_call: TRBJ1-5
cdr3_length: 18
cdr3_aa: CASSLEPTGDAGNQPQHF
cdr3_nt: TGTGCCAGCAGCTTAGAACCGACAGGGGATGCGGGCAATCAGCCCCAGCATTTT

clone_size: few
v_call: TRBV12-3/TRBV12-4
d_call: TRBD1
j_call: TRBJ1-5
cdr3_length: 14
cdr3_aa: CASSLWTGGQPQHF
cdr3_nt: TGTGCCAGCAGTTTATGGACAGGCGGACAGCCCCAGCATTTT

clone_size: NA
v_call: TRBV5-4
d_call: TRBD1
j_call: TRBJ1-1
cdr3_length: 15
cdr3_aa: CASSEPGTGFTEAFF
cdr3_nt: TGTGCCAGCAGCGAGCCCGGGACAGGGTTCACTGAAGCTTTCTTT

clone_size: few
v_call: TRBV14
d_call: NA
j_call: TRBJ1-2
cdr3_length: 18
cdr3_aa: CASSLIISTQGANYGYTF
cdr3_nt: TGTGCCAGCAGCCTGATAATCTCTACGCAGGGAGCTAACTATGGCTACACCTTC

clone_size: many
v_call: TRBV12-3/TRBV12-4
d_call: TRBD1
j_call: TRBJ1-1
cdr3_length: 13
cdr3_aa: CASSGTGYTEAFF
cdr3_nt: TGTGCCAGCAGCGGGACAGGGTACACTGAAGCTTTCTTT

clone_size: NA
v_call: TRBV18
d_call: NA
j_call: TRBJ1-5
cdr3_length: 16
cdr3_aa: CASSPEGWSYNQPQHF
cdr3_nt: TGTGCCAGCTCACCAGAGGGTTGGAGCTACAATCAGCCCCAGCATTTT

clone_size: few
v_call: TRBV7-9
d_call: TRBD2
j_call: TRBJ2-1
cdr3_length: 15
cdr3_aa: CASSLYGTRDNEQFF
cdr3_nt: TGTGCCAGCAGCTTATACGGGACTAGAGACAATGAGCAGTTCTTC

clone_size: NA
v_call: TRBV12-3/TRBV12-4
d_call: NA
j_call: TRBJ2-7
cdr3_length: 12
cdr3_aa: CASTFQGYEQYF
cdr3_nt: TGTGCCAGCACCTTCCAGGGCTACGAGCAGTACTTC

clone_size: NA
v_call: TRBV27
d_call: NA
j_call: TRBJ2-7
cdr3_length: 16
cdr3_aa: CASRLSGSSLSYEQYF
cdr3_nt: TGTGCCAGCCGTTTATCGGGTTCGTCCTTATCCTACGAGCAGTACTTC

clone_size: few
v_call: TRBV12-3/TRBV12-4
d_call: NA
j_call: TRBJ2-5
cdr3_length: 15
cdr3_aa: CASSFGRGRQETQYF
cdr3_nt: TGTGCCAGCAGTTTCGGACGGGGCAGGCAAGAGACCCAGTACTTC

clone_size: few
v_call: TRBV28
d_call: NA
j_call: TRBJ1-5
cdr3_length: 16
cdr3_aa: CASGRRTVNSNQPQHF
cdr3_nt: TGTGCCAGCGGCCGCAGGACAGTGAATAGCAATCAGCCCCAGCATTTT

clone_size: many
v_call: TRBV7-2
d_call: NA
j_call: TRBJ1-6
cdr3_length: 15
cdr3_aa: CASSLVQGLGSPLHF
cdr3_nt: TGTGCCAGCAGCTTAGTGCAGGGATTGGGGTCACCCCTCCACTTT

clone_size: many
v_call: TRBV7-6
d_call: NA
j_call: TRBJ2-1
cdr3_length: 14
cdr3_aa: CASSPLGGRNEQFF
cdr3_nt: TGTGCCAGCAGCCCCTTGGGAGGACGCAATGAGCAGTTCTTC

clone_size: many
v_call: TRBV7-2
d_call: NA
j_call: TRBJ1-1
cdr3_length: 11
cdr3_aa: CASSQINEAFF
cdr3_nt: TGTGCCAGCAGCCAAATAAATGAAGCTTTCTTT

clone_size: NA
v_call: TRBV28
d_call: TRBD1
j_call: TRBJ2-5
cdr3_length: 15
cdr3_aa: CASSLGTGVEETQYF
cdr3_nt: TGTGCCAGCAGTTTGGGGACAGGGGTGGAAGAGACCCAGTACTTC

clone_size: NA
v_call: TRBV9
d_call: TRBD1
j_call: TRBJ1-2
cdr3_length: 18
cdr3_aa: CASSAERRHRQGSYGYTF
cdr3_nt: TGTGCCAGCAGCGCCGAGAGGAGACATAGACAGGGTAGTTATGGCTACACCTTC

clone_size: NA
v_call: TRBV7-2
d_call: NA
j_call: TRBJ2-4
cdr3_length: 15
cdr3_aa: CASSLAVTPGNIQYF
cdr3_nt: TGTGCCAGCAGCTTGGCCGTGACCCCGGGGAACATTCAGTACTTC

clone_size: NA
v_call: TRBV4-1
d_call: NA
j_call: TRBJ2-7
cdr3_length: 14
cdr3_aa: CASSQVFTSYEQYF
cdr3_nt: TGCGCCAGCAGCCAAGTGTTCACATCCTACGAGCAGTACTTC

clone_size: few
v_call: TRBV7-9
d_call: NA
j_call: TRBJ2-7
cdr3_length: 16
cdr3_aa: CASSSVDSLPSYEQYF
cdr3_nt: TGTGCCAGCAGCTCAGTGGACAGCCTACCCTCCTACGAGCAGTACTTC

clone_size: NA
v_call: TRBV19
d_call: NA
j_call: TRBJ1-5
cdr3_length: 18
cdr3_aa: CASTKQAGSTDGNQPQHF
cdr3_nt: TGTGCCAGTACCAAGCAGGCAGGGTCGACCGATGGCAATCAGCCCCAGCATTTT

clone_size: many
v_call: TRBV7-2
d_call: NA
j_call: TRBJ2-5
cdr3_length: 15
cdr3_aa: CASSFTRRGAETQYF
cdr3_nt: TGTGCCAGCAGTTTCACGAGGAGGGGAGCAGAGACCCAGTACTTC

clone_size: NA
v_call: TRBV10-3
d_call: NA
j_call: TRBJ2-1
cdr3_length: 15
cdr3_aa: CAIIEIGAAYNEQFF
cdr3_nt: TGTGCCATCATTGAGATCGGGGCCGCCTACAATGAGCAGTTCTTC

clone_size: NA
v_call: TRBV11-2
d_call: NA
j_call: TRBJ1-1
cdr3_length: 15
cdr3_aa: CASSLAGVLNTEAFF
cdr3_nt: TGTGCCAGCAGCTTAGCAGGGGTACTAAACACTGAAGCTTTCTTT

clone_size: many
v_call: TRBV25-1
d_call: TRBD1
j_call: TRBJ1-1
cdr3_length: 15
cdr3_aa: CASSRSGQGPTEAFF
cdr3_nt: TGTGCCAGCAGTCGCTCGGGACAGGGGCCCACTGAAGCTTTCTTT

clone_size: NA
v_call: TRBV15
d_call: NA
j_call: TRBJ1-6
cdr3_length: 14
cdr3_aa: CATSSSSGDSPLHF
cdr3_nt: TGTGCCACCAGCAGTAGTTCGGGTGACTCACCCCTCCACTTT

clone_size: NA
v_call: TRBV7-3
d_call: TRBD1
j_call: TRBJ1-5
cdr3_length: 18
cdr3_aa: CASSSGTGTVWTAQPQHF
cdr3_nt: TGTGCCAGCAGCTCTGGAACCGGGACAGTGTGGACGGCTCAGCCCCAGCATTTT

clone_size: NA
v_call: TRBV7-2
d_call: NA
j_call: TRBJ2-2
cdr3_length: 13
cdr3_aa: CASSLIGMGELFF
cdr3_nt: TGTGCCAGCAGCTTGATAGGGATGGGGGAGCTGTTTTTT

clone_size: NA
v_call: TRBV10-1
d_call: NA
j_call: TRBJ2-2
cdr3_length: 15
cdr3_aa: CASSEWGVSTGELFF
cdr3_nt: TGCGCCAGCAGTGAATGGGGGGTGAGCACCGGGGAGCTGTTTTTT